This T cell receptor beta chain was identified during a study of B cell selection in AIRE deficiency. Study-wide points: Of some 3,300 shared Treg TCRbeta sequences, over 30% were healthy-only, around 9.3% patient-only. About a third of healthy-shared Treg sequences were found among patient Tconv cells. Tconv and Treg cells from AIRE-deficient patients resembled healthy donors in TCRBV usage, CDR3 length and diversity.

Trimming took 1 base from V and 4 from J; bases not matched to a gene: 3. This CDR3 has 14 residues. The germline V gene has CDR1 KGHSH and CDR2 LQKENI. The regulatory T cell sort gate was CD4+CD25hiCD127low/negative. The data were produced by immunoSEQ multiplex PCR, yet TCRdb's version contains in-frame clones alone and is incomplete. Of about 18,000 clones listed, more than 85% are singletons. For this clone: Its specificity is unknown.

The receptor's source is a human donor in good health. Sequenced input: CD4+CD25+ Tregs sorted from PBMCs. The chain uses TRBV18 and TRBJ1-2; 7 nucleotides match TRBD1. In nucleotides, the CDR3 is TGTGCCAGCTCACCACGAGGGGGCGGCTATGGCTACACCTTC. Translated, it gives CASSPRGGGYGYTF. Supplemented by reference TRBV18 and TRBJ1-2, the full variable domain reads NAGVMQNPRHLVRRRGQEARLRCSPMKGHSHVYWYRQLPEEGLKFMVYLQKENIIDESGMPKERFSAEFPKEGPSILRIQQVVRGDSAAYFCASSPRGGGYGYTFGSGTRLTVV.